The clone carrying this T cell receptor (beta chain) was picked up a small number of times. What it binds is not known. The sample originates from a study of identical twins. The study's findings and limits: Cord blood beta clonotypes present at high abundance carried fewer insertions; no such pattern appeared in memory repertoires. The authors drew conclusions from cross-sectional statistical analysis rather than following the same donors. For out-of-frame alpha sequences shared by twins, low generation probability was in excess.

The ends were cut back, 3 bases at V and 12 bases at J, with 21 bases in the middle. The CDR3 is 14 amino acids. Template switching, a step in the protocol, added a universal primer site, and cDNA carried unique molecular identifiers. TCRdb re-derived calls from the 5' RACE reads in MiXCR, one entry per CDR3 protein. The repertoire holds about 550,000 distinct CDR3 sequences, about a fifth seen once, with more than 0.4% in the top ten. This sample also belongs to another study, concerning yellow fever vaccine responses in identical twins.

Material: CD4+ T cells sorted from blood. The receptor was isolated from a woman aged 18-29 years in good health. This chain joins TRBV12-3 or TRBV12-4 and TRBJ2-7; possible D gene TRBD1, 6 bases. The CDR3 region is CASSFDRLASSLYF. CDR3 coding DNA: TGTGCCAGCAGTTTTGACAGGCTCGCGTCTAGCTTGTACTTC.